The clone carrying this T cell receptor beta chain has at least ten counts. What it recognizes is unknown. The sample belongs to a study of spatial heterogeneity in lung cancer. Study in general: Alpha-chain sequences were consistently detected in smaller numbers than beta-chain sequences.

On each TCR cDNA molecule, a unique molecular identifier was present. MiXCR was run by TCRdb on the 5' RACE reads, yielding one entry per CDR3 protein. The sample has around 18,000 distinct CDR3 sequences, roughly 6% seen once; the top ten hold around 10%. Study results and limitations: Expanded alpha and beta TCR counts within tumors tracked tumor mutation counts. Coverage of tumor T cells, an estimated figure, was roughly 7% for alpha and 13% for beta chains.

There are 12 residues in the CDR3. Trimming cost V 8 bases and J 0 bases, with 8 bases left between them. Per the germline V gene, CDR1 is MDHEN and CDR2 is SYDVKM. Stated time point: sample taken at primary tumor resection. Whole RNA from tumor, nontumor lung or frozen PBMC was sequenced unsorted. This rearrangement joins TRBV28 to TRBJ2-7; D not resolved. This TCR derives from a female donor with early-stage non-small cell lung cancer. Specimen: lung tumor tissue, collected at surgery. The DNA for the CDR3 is TGTGCCAGCTCATACTCCTCCTACGAGCAGTACTTC. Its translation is CASSYSSYEQYF. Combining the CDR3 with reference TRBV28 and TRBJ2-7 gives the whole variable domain DVKVTQSSRYLVKRTGEKVFLECVQDMDHENMFWYRQDPGLGLRLIYFSYDVKMKEKGDIPEGYSVSREKKERFSLILESASTNQTSMYLCASSYSSYEQYFGPGTRLTVT.